Listed below are T cell receptor beta chains from one sample, sequenced in a study of brain T cells in children with intractable seizures. Clones were read by immunoSEQ multiplex PCR, and TCRdb kept only the in-frame ones, dropping some. The table lists 300,000 to 400,000 clones, approximately 93% of them singletons. The material sequenced was peripheral blood, taken more than 4 months after surgery. The receptors stem from a boy under two years old with tuberous sclerosis and intractable seizures. CDR3s include the opening cysteine and the closing phenylalanine or tryptophan. The D gene is left open where the match is weak. Size is stated for part of the rows, as once, few or many counts, or as a class when the clone is expanded.

v_call	d_call	j_call	clone_size	cdr3_aa	cdr3_nt
TRBV2	NA	TRBJ1-5	NA	CASSEGLRLRPQHF	TGTGCCAGCAGTGAAGGGCTACGCTTGAGGCCCCAGCATTTT
TRBV5-1	TRBD2	TRBJ2-1	NA	CASSLAAGARYNEQFF	TGCGCCAGCAGCTTGGCAGCGGGAGCACGATACAATGAGCAGTTCTTC
TRBV6-5	NA	TRBJ1-5	few	CASSYGGPTVGPQHF	TGTGCCAGCAGTTACGGCGGGCCTACTGTCGGGCCCCAGCATTTT
TRBV2	TRBD2	TRBJ2-1	NA	CASSERSGGLNEQFF	TGTGCCAGCAGTGAAAGGAGCGGGGGGCTCAATGAGCAGTTCTTC
TRBV9	TRBD1	TRBJ1-2	NA	CASSMDRDGYTF	TGTGCCAGCAGTATGGACAGGGACGGCTACACCTTC
TRBV9	TRBD2	TRBJ2-3	NA	CASSPSGRAGGDTQYF	TGTGCCAGCAGCCCAAGCGGGAGAGCGGGCGGAGATACGCAGTATTTT
TRBV5-6	TRBD1	TRBJ1-5	NA	CASSLRGHQPQHF	TGTGCCAGCAGCCTCAGGGGGCATCAGCCCCAGCATTTT
TRBV6-5	TRBD1	TRBJ1-2	NA	CASTKWTGGNYGYTF	TGTGCCAGCACTAAGTGGACAGGGGGCAATTATGGCTACACCTTC
TRBV28	TRBD1	TRBJ1-2	NA	CASSLWQGAVYGYTF	TGTGCCAGCAGTTTATGGCAGGGGGCGGTCTATGGCTACACCTTC
TRBV5-6	NA	TRBJ2-1	NA	CASSLAGGGDEQFF	TGTGCCAGCAGCTTGGCCGGTGGGGGCGATGAGCAGTTCTTC
TRBV6-5	NA	TRBJ2-1	NA	CASRPHRGNEQFF	TGTGCCAGCAGACCCCATCGGGGCAATGAGCAGTTCTTC
TRBV7-2	TRBD1	TRBJ2-7	NA	CASSPRDRGWEQYF	TGTGCCAGCAGCCCAAGGGACAGGGGATGGGAGCAGTACTTC
TRBV5-1	NA	TRBJ2-7	NA	CASSSGYEQYF	TGCGCCAGCAGCTCAGGGTACGAGCAGTACTTC
TRBV24-1	NA	TRBJ2-2	once	CATSPDSNTGELFF	TGTGCCACCAGTCCGGACTCGAACACCGGGGAGCTGTTTTTT
TRBV11-3	TRBD1	TRBJ2-1	NA	CASSPGQIPNNEQFF	TGTGCCAGCAGCCCGGGACAGATACCTAACAATGAGCAGTTCTTC
TRBV6-1	TRBD2	TRBJ2-7	NA	CASSETSGTSAYEQYF	TGTGCCAGCAGTGAAACCAGCGGGACCTCGGCCTACGAGCAGTACTTC
TRBV12-3/TRBV12-4	NA	TRBJ2-1	NA	CASSFRGYEQFF	TGTGCCAGCAGTTTTAGGGGTTACGAGCAGTTCTTC
TRBV19	TRBD1	TRBJ2-7	NA	CASSIVRSGTGGAEQYF	TGTGCCAGTAGTATAGTCCGGTCTGGGACAGGGGGCGCCGAGCAGTACTTC
TRBV6-5	NA	TRBJ2-5	NA	CASSYGQIETQYF	TGTGCCAGCAGTTACGGGCAGATCGAGACCCAGTACTTC
TRBV10-1	NA	TRBJ2-3	NA	CASSDGRRGQFRYTQYF	TGCGCCAGCAGTGATGGTCGTCGGGGCCAGTTTCGATATACGCAGTATTTT
TRBV2	TRBD2	TRBJ2-1	NA	CASSDWLAGVEQFF	TGTGCCAGCAGTGATTGGCTAGCGGGAGTTGAGCAGTTCTTC
TRBV24-1	NA	TRBJ1-1	NA	CATSETGTANTEAFF	TGTGCCACCAGCGAGACCGGGACGGCGAACACTGAAGCTTTCTTT
TRBV18	NA	TRBJ2-1	NA	CASSPSGSFGEQFF	TGTGCCAGCTCACCATCAGGGTCCTTTGGTGAGCAGTTCTTC
TRBV11-3	TRBD2	TRBJ2-3	NA	CASSAGGSTDTQYF	TGTGCCAGCTCCGCGGGGGGGTCCACAGATACGCAGTATTTT
TRBV30	TRBD1	TRBJ1-2	NA	CAWRDRGSYGYTF	TGTGCCTGGAGAGACAGGGGGTCCTATGGCTACACCTTC
TRBV6-2/TRBV6-3	NA	TRBJ2-7	once	CASSYPGGGSYEQYF	TGTGCCAGCAGTTACCCCGGGGGCGGCTCCTACGAGCAGTACTTC
TRBV6-5	TRBD1	TRBJ2-5	NA	CASRPRGRGETQYF	TGTGCCAGCAGGCCAAGGGGGCGCGGGGAGACCCAGTACTTC
TRBV30	TRBD2	TRBJ2-1	NA	CAAAGGPSRAEQFF	TGTGCCGCAGCGGGAGGGCCCTCCCGGGCTGAGCAGTTCTTC
TRBV6-5	TRBD1	TRBJ1-2	once	CASSFNDREGSYGYTF	TGTGCCAGCAGTTTCAATGACAGGGAGGGGAGCTATGGCTACACCTTC
TRBV29-1	NA	TRBJ1-2	NA	CSVELRGSNYGYTF	TGCAGCGTTGAATTGAGGGGCTCTAACTATGGCTACACCTTC
TRBV7-9	TRBD1	TRBJ2-4	NA	CASSPGTGKNIQYF	TGTGCCAGCAGCCCAGGGACAGGGAAAAACATTCAGTACTTC
TRBV19	TRBD2	TRBJ2-1	NA	CASSRGTSGRGEQFF	TGTGCCAGTAGTAGGGGGACTAGCGGGAGAGGTGAGCAGTTCTTC
TRBV11-2	TRBD2	TRBJ2-3	NA	CASSLAGLAGNTDTQYF	TGTGCCAGCAGCTTAGCGGGACTAGCGGGGAACACAGATACGCAGTATTTT
TRBV1	NA	TRBJ2-5	once	CTSSTRTSGRKETQYF	TGCACCAGCAGCACACGGACTAGCGGGAGGAAAGAGACCCAGTACTTC
TRBV7-9	TRBD1	TRBJ2-7	NA	CASSLSLGTGIEYEQYF	TGTGCCAGCAGCTTATCGTTAGGGACAGGGATAGAATACGAGCAGTACTTC
TRBV30	NA	TRBJ1-2	NA	CAWSVETANYGYTF	TGTGCCTGGAGTGTTGAAACAGCTAACTATGGCTACACCTTC
TRBV28	NA	TRBJ2-7	NA	CASSLLRGSGGITYEQYF	TGTGCCAGCAGTTTACTCAGGGGGTCGGGGGGGATAACTTACGAGCAGTACTTC
TRBV27	NA	TRBJ2-1	NA	CASSLVRPDNEQFF	TGTGCCAGCAGTTTAGTTCGTCCGGACAATGAGCAGTTCTTC
TRBV6-6	NA	TRBJ2-2	NA	CATSINSGPGELFF	TGTGCCACCTCAATTAATAGCGGTCCCGGGGAGCTGTTTTTT
TRBV7-8	TRBD2	TRBJ2-4	once	CASSRTSGSIKNIQYF	TGTGCCAGCAGCCGCACTAGCGGGAGCATTAAAAACATTCAGTACTTC
TRBV4-1	NA	TRBJ2-5	NA	CASSQHRQIQETQYF	TGCGCCAGCAGCCAACACCGACAGATACAAGAGACCCAGTACTTC
TRBV9	TRBD2	TRBJ2-1	NA	CASSVASGNYNEQFF	TGTGCCAGCAGCGTAGCTAGCGGGAACTACAATGAGCAGTTCTTC
TRBV5-8	NA	TRBJ2-7	NA	CASSLPQGFYEQYF	TGTGCCAGCAGCTTGCCTCAAGGGTTTTACGAGCAGTACTTC
TRBV5-4	NA	TRBJ2-3	once	CASRPAPGRDTQYF	TGTGCCAGCAGACCTGCCCCGGGTCGGGATACGCAGTATTTT
TRBV19	TRBD2	TRBJ2-3	NA	CASSMGTTGDTQYF	TGTGCCAGTAGTATGGGGACTACCGGAGATACGCAGTATTTT
TRBV3-1/TRBV3-2	NA	TRBJ1-4	NA	CASSQGPTNEKLFF	TGTGCCAGCAGCCAAGGGCCGACTAATGAAAAACTGTTTTTT
TRBV6-5	TRBD1	TRBJ1-1	few	CASTRQGVGNTEAFF	TGTGCCAGCACCAGACAGGGTGTGGGGAACACTGAAGCTTTCTTT
TRBV30	TRBD1	TRBJ1-5	NA	CAWSVPGTGNQPQHF	TGTGCCTGGAGTGTACCAGGGACAGGCAATCAGCCCCAGCATTTT
TRBV7-6	TRBD1	TRBJ2-7	NA	CASSLGQGMYEQYF	TGTGCCAGCAGCTTGGGACAGGGGATGTACGAGCAGTACTTC
TRBV29-1	NA	TRBJ1-2	NA	CSVRGEQGPYGYTF	TGCAGCGTTAGGGGGGAGCAGGGCCCGTATGGCTACACCTTC
TRBV3-1/TRBV3-2	TRBD1	TRBJ1-2	NA	CASSQDTGTGDGYTF	TGTGCCAGCAGCCAAGATACCGGGACAGGGGACGGCTACACCTTC
TRBV30	NA	TRBJ1-1	NA	CAWSAGVKGGTEAFF	TGTGCCTGGAGTGCCGGGGTCAAGGGGGGCACTGAAGCTTTCTTT
TRBV19	TRBD1	TRBJ1-5	NA	CASSTQGQINQPQHF	TGTGCCAGTAGTACCCAGGGACAGATCAATCAGCCCCAGCATTTT
TRBV6-5	TRBD1	TRBJ1-3	few	CASSRRGGSGNTIYF	TGTGCCAGCAGTCGCAGGGGGGGATCTGGAAACACCATATATTTT
TRBV6-6	NA	TRBJ1-3	NA	CASIPTVGSYTIYF	TGTGCCAGCATCCCTACGGTGGGGAGCTACACCATATATTTT
TRBV5-6	NA	TRBJ2-7	NA	CASSLRDEQYF	TGTGCCAGCAGTCTGCGCGACGAGCAGTACTTC
TRBV7-2	NA	TRBJ2-2	NA	CASSLAGSLGELFF	TGTGCCAGCAGCTTAGCGGGGAGTCTAGGGGAGCTGTTTTTT
TRBV6-5	NA	TRBJ1-1	NA	CASSLGTKNTEAFF	TGTGCCAGCAGTTTAGGCACCAAGAACACTGAAGCTTTCTTT
TRBV27	NA	TRBJ2-7	NA	CASSPSGPVTYEQYF	TGTGCCAGCAGTCCTTCCGGACCGGTGACCTACGAGCAGTACTTC